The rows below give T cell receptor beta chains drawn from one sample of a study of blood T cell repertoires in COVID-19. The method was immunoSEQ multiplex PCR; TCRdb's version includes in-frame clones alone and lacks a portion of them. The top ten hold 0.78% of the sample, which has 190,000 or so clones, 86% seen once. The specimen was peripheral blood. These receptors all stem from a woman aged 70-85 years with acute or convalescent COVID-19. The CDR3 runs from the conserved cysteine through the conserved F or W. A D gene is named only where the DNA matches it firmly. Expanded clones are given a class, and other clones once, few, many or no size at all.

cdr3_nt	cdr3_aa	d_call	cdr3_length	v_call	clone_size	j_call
TGTGCCAGTAGTACCCCGCCCGGGACTAGCGGTCGGAGCTCCTACAATGAGCAGTTCTTC	CASSTPPGTSGRSSYNEQFF	TRBD2	20	TRBV19	.	TRBJ2-1
TGTGCCAGCAGCCAAGACGCCGGAGGGCCCCCCTACAATGAGCAGTTCTTC	CASSQDAGGPPYNEQFF	.	17	TRBV4-2	.	TRBJ2-1
TGTGCCAGCAGTAGGCGGGACCGGGGCTACACCTTC	CASSRRDRGYTF	.	12	TRBV6-2/TRBV6-3	.	TRBJ1-2
TGTGCCAGTAGCCGGACAGGGAATCAAGAGACCCAGTACTTC	CASSRTGNQETQYF	TRBD1	14	TRBV19	.	TRBJ2-5
TGCGCCAGCAGCCACATGGGACAGGGATCGTACGAGCAGTACTTC	CASSHMGQGSYEQYF	TRBD1	15	TRBV4-1	.	TRBJ2-7
TGCGCCAGCAGTGATTCGCCGGGACAGGGTCACGAGCAGTACTTC	CASSDSPGQGHEQYF	TRBD1	15	TRBV10-1	.	TRBJ2-7
TGCGCCAGCAGCCCAGCCGGACAGGGGGAAAATGAAAAACTGTTTTTT	CASSPAGQGENEKLFF	TRBD1	16	TRBV5-1	.	TRBJ1-4
TGTGCCAGCAGCTTTAGGACAGGGTCGGTTGAAAAACTGTTTTTT	CASSFRTGSVEKLFF	TRBD1	15	TRBV7-2	once	TRBJ1-4
TGTGCCAGCAGCCCCACCGGGACTTTCTCCTACGAGCAGTACTTC	CASSPTGTFSYEQYF	.	15	TRBV5-5	few	TRBJ2-7
TGTGCCAGCAGTGAAGATCGGGACAGTTTCTACGAGCAGTACTTC	CASSEDRDSFYEQYF	TRBD1	15	TRBV2	.	TRBJ2-7
TGTGCCAGCAGCTTGGCGGGACAGCTTAGCTCTGGAAACACCATATATTTT	CASSLAGQLSSGNTIYF	TRBD1	17	TRBV7-2	.	TRBJ1-3
TGTGCCAGTAGTATGATTAGAATTGGACAAGGCACAGATACGCAGTATTTT	CASSMIRIGQGTDTQYF	.	17	TRBV19	.	TRBJ2-3
TGTGCCAGCAGCCGTACTAGCGGGAGGCGGAATGAGCAGTTCTTC	CASSRTSGRRNEQFF	TRBD2	15	TRBV3-1/TRBV3-2	.	TRBJ2-1
TGTGCCAGTAGTACCTCAACCGGGACAGGGTCGAGTGGCTACACCTTC	CASSTSTGTGSSGYTF	TRBD1	16	TRBV19	.	TRBJ1-2
TGTGCCAGCAGTTCAACAGGACCGGACGCTGAAGCTTTCTTT	CASSSTGPDAEAFF	.	14	TRBV2	few	TRBJ1-1
TGTGCCATCTTGAAGGGAGGGACACCTACAACCGGGGAGCTGTTTTTT	CAILKGGTPTTGELFF	.	16	TRBV10-3	once	TRBJ2-2
TGTGCCAGCAGCTTTGCGGCCTTGACGGGAGGGTTTTACAATGAGCAGTTCTTC	CASSFAALTGGFYNEQFF	TRBD2	18	TRBV7-2	.	TRBJ2-1
TGTGCCAGCAGCTTGGGGCGCAGAGGGGGCCTAAACGGGGAGCTGTTTTTT	CASSLGRRGGLNGELFF	TRBD1	17	TRBV5-5	.	TRBJ2-2
TGCGCCAGCAGCTTGGAGGGGGCCTTTTCACCCCTCCACTTT	CASSLEGAFSPLHF	TRBD1	14	TRBV5-1	.	TRBJ1-6
TGTGCCAGACACAGGGGGGTAATGAACACTGAAGCTTTCTTT	CARHRGVMNTEAFF	TRBD1	14	TRBV6-5	.	TRBJ1-1